This TCR beta chain was obtained from a study of cytomegalovirus exposure and HLA in healthy donors. PCR involved 60 Vbeta and 13 Jbeta primers. The repertoire was sequenced with immunoSEQ multiplex PCR; TCRdb's copy has only in-frame clones and lacks some. This table has about 170,000 clones, around 80% appearing once. Study-level points and caveats: The authors enumerated around 150 TCR beta chains as linked to cytomegalovirus. Some V segments could not be told apart, so they were left out, TRBV6-2 and TRBV6-3 among them.

About this clone itself: What it binds is unknown.

The length of the CDR3 is 15 residues. Germline CDR1 reads GTSNPN; CDR2 reads SVGIG (reference sequence). V was trimmed by 4 bases and J by 4 bases, leaving 19 bases between them. The gene calls are TRBV30 and TRBJ2-5; TRBD1 is a possible D gene (5 bases). The source is a woman in her twenties or thirties in good health and CMV-seropositive. Input material: PBMCs. CDR3 in DNA: TGTGCCTGGAAGTCTCGCAGCCAAAGGGGAGAGACCCAGTACTTC. Residues: CAWKSRSQRGETQYF.